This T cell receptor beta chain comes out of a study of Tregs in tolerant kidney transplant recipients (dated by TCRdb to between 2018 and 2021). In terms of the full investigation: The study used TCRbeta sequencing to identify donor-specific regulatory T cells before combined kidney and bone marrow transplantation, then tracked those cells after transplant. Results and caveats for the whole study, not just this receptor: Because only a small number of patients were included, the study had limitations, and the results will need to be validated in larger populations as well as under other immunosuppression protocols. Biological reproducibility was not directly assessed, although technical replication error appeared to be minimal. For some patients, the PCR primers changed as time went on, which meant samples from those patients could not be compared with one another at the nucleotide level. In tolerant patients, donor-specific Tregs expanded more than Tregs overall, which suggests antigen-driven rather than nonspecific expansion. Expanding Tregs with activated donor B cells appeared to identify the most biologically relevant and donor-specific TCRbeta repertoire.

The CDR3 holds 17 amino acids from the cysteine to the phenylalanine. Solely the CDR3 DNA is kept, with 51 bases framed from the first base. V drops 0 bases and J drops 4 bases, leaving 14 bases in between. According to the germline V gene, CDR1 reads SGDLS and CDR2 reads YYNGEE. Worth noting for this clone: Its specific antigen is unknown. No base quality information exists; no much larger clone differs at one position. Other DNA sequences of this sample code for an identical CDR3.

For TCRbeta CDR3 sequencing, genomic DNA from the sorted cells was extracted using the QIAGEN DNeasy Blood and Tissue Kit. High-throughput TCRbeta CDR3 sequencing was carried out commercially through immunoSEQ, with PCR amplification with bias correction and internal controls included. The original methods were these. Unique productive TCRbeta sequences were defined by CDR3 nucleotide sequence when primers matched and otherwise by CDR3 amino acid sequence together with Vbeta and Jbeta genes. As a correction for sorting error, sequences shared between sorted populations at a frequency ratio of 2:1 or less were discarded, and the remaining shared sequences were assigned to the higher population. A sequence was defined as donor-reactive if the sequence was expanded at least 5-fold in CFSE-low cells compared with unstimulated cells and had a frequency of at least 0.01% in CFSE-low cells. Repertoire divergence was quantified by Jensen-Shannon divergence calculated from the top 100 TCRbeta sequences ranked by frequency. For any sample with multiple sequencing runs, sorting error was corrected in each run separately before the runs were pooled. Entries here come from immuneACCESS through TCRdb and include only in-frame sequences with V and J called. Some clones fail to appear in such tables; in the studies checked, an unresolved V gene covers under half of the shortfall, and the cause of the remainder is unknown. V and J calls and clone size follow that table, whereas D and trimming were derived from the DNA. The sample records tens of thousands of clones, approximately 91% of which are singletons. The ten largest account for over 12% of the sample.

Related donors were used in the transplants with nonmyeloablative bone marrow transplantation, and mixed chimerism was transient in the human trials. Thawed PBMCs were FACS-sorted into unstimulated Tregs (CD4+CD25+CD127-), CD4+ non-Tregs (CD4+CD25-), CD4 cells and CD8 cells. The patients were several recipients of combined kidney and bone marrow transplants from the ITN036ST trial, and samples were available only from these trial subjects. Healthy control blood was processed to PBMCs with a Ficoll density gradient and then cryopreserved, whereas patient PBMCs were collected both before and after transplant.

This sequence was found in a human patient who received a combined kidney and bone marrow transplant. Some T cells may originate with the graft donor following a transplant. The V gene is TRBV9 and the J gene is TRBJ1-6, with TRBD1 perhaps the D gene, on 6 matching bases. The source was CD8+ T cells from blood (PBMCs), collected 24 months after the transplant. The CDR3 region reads CASSVEAGATYNSPLHF. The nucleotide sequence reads TGTGCCAGCAGCGTAGAAGCGGGGGCGACTTATAATTCACCCCTCCACTTT.